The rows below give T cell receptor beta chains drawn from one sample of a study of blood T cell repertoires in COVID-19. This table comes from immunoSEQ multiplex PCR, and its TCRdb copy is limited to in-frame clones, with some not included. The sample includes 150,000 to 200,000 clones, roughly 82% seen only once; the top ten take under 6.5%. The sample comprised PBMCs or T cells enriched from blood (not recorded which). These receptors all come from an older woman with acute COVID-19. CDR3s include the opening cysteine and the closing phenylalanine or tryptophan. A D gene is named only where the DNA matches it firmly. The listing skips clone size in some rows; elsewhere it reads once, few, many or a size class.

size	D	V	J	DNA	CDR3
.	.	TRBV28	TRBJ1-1	TGTGCCAGCTCCCCTGGGGGGGGATTTAACACTGAAGCTTTCTTT	CASSPGGGFNTEAFF
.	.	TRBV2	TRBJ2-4	TGTGCCAGCAGTGAAACGACAGTAACCAAAAACATTCAGTACTTC	CASSETTVTKNIQYF
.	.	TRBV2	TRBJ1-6	TGTGCCAGCAACGAGGCGAGCGGTTCACCCCTCCACTTT	CASNEASGSPLHF
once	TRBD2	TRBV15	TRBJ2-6	TGTGCCACCAGCAGAGAGCTCCTAGCGGGAGGAGGCGGGGCCAACGTCCTGACTTTC	CATSRELLAGGGGANVLTF
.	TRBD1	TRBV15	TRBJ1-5	TGTGCCACCAGTCAAGACAGGGTTGGGCAGCCCCAGCATTTT	CATSQDRVGQPQHF
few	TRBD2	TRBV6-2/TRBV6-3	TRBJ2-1	TGTGCCAGCAGTTACGCTCGGACATCCGGACTAGCGGGGGGGCCCAAAGAGCAGTTCTTC	CASSYARTSGLAGGPKEQFF
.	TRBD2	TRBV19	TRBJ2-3	TGTGCCAGTAGTACCCACCCTCTAGCGGGGGTCGTGGATACGCAGTATTTT	CASSTHPLAGVVDTQYF
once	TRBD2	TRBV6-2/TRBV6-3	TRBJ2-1	TGTGCCAGCAGTGTCAGCGGGGGCTCCTACAATGAGCAGTTCTTC	CASSVSGGSYNEQFF
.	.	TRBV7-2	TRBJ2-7	TGTGCCAGCAGCTCTGGGGGCAAAAGGTCCTACGAGCAGTACTTC	CASSSGGKRSYEQYF
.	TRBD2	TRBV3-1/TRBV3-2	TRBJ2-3	TGTGCCAGCAGCCAAGGCCTAGCGGGAGGGTGGGCAGATACGCAGTATTTT	CASSQGLAGGWADTQYF
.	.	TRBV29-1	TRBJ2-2	TGCAGCGTTTTGGGGAGCTTGAACACCGGGGAGCTGTTTTTT	CSVLGSLNTGELFF
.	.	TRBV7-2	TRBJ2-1	TGTGCCAGCAGCTTAGTAGGAACTTCGCCGGGAGAGCAGTTCTTC	CASSLVGTSPGEQFF
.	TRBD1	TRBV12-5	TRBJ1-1	TGTGCTAGTGGTCAGGGGACAGGGGGCACTGAAGCTTTCTTT	CASGQGTGGTEAFF
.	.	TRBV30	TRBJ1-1	TGTGCCTGGAGTGCTAGAGGCGTTTCGAGCACTGAAGCTTTCTTT	CAWSARGVSSTEAFF
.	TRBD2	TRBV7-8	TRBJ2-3	TGTGCCAGCAGCCGGACTAGCGGGGGGCGGGGCACAGATACGCAGTATTTT	CASSRTSGGRGTDTQYF
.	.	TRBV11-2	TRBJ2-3	TGTGCCAGCAGCTTGGGGCCTTTGTTGCTCAAACCCTACTCTACGCAGTATTTT	CASSLGPLLLKPYSTQYF
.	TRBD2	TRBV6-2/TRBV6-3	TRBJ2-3	TGTGCCAGCAGTTTCGGGGGAGGGTCCACAGATACGCAGTATTTT	CASSFGGGSTDTQYF
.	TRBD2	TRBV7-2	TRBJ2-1	TGTGCCAGCAGCCCCGATCGACTAGCGGGGGGCGTAAATGAGCAGTTCTTC	CASSPDRLAGGVNEQFF
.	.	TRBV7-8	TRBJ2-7	TGTGCCACAGGGGGAGGAGGCTACGAGCAGTACTTC	CATGGGGYEQYF
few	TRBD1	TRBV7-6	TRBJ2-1	TGTGCCAGCAGCTTAGTTTTAACCGGGACAGGGTCGGTCGATGAGCAGTTCTTC	CASSLVLTGTGSVDEQFF
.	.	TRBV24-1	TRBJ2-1	TGTGCCACCGGCGAGGCCGGGAGCTCCTACAATGAGCAGTTCTTC	CATGEAGSSYNEQFF
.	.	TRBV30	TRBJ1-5	TGTGCCTGGAGTGTACTAGAGGAGGGCAATCAGCCCCAGCATTTT	CAWSVLEEGNQPQHF
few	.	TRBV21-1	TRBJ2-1	TGTGCCAGCAGCAACAGACAGTACAATGAGCAGTTCTTC	CASSNRQYNEQFF
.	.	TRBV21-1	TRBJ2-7	TGTGCCAGCAGCAAAGACAGGGATAACTCCTACGAGCAGTACTTC	CASSKDRDNSYEQYF
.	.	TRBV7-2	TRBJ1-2	TGTGCCAGCAGCACCCAGGGCGGCCAGGGTCACCTCTATGGCTACACCTTC	CASSTQGGQGHLYGYTF
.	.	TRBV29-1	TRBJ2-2	TGCAGCGATAGGGAACTAGCGAACACCGGGGAGCTGTTTTTT	CSDRELANTGELFF
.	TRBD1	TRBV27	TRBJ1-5	TGTGCCAGCAGAGCGGACAGGGGCCGGCCTCAGGATAGCAATCAGCCCCAGCATTTT	CASRADRGRPQDSNQPQHF
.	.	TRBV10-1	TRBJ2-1	TGCGCCAGCAGTGGCTTCCGTCAGGGCAATGAGCAGTTCTTC	CASSGFRQGNEQFF
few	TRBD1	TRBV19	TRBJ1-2	TGTGCCAGTAGTGGGACAGGGGAATATGGCTACACCTTC	CASSGTGEYGYTF
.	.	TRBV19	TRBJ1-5	TGTGCCAGTAGTATATCGGCAGGGCGAGGCAATCAGCCCCAGCATTTT	CASSISAGRGNQPQHF
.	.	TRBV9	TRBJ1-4	TGTGCCAGCAGCGGCTCCGGGGGTACTAATGAAAAACTGTTTTTT	CASSGSGGTNEKLFF
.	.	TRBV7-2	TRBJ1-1	TGTGCCAGCAGCTTCCAGGGGACGACGAACACTGAAGCTTTCTTT	CASSFQGTTNTEAFF
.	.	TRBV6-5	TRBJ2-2	TGTGCCAGCAGTTACTTTCAGGGTTCCGGGGAGCTGTTTTTT	CASSYFQGSGELFF
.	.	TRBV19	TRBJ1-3	TGTGCCAGTAGTGGTACAGACTCTGGAAACACCATATATTTT	CASSGTDSGNTIYF
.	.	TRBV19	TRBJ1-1	TGTGCCAGCGTCCTTGGGGGCATGAACACTGAAGCTTTCTTT	CASVLGGMNTEAFF
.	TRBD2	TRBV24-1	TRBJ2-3	TGTGCCACCAGTGATTTTACCGCGGGAGTTACAGATACGCAGTATTTT	CATSDFTAGVTDTQYF
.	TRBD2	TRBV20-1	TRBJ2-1	TGCAGTGCTAGTCAGGGACTAGCGGGGGCTCTGGATGAGCAGTTCTTC	CSASQGLAGALDEQFF
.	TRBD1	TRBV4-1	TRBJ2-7	TGCGCCAGCAGCCACCCGGGACAGGCGCTCTACGAGCAGTACTTC	CASSHPGQALYEQYF
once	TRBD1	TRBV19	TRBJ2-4	TGTGCCAGTCGCCCGCGACAGGGGGCCGGGGGGGGATCCAAAAACATTCAGTACTTC	CASRPRQGAGGGSKNIQYF
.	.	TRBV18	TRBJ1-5	TGTGCCAGCTCACCCGACATCGTTCAGCCCCAGCATTTT	CASSPDIVQPQHF
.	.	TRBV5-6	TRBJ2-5	TGTGCCAGCAGCTTGGACACCCTCCAAGAGACCCAGTACTTC	CASSLDTLQETQYF
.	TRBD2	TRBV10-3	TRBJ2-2	TGTGCCATCCCGACTAGCGGGGGGCCCCCCGGGGAGCTGTTTTTT	CAIPTSGGPPGELFF
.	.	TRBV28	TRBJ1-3	TGTGCCAGCAGTTCCCCGGGACTCTCTGGAAACACCATATATTTT	CASSSPGLSGNTIYF
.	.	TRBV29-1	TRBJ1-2	TGCAGCATAACGGAGAGCGGTGGCTACACCTTC	CSITESGGYTF
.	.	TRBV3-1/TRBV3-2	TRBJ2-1	TGTGCCAGCAGCCAACACGGGAGAGATTACAATGAGCAGTTCTTC	CASSQHGRDYNEQFF
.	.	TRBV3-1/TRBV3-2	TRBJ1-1	TGTGCCAGCAGGGCGTCGGGTACTATGAACACTGAAGCTTTCTTT	CASRASGTMNTEAFF
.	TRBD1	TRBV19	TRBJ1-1	TGTGCCAGTCTTCTCGAGGGGGCGCCGGACACTGAAGCTTTCTTT	CASLLEGAPDTEAFF
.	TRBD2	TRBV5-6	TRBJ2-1	TGTGCCAGCAGCAGAACTAGCGGGATACAGTTCTTC	CASSRTSGIQFF
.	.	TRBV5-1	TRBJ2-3	TGCGCCAGCAGCTACCCCGGGGGTGCTAGCACAGATACGCAGTATTTT	CASSYPGGASTDTQYF
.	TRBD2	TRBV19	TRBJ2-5	TGTGCCAGTAGTATAGGGACTAGAGAGACCCAGTACTTC	CASSIGTRETQYF
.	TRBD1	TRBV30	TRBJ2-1	TGTGCCTACCGGGACAGCTACAATGAGCAGTTCTTC	CAYRDSYNEQFF
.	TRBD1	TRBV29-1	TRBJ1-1	TGCAGCGCATTAGACAGGGATCGTAACACTGAAGCTTTCTTT	CSALDRDRNTEAFF
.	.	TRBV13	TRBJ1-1	TGTGCCAGCAGCCCCGGACAGTTTAACACTGAAGCTTTCTTT	CASSPGQFNTEAFF
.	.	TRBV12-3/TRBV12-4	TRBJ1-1	TGTGCCAGCAGTTTTACGGACACTGAAGCTTTCTTT	CASSFTDTEAFF
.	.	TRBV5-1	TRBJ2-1	TGCGCCAGCATGGAGCTAGTCTCCTACAATGAGCAGTTCTTC	CASMELVSYNEQFF
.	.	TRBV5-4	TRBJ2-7	TGTGCCAGCAGCTTGGCCGGAGCGGTCTACGAGCAGTACTTC	CASSLAGAVYEQYF
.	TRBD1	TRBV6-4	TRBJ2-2	TGTGCCAGCAGTGACCGGCGACAGGGGGCGTTTGGAAGCACCGGGGAGCTGTTTTTT	CASSDRRQGAFGSTGELFF